What follows describes a single TCR beta chain. This clonotype was detected only a few times. The antigen it binds to is not known. Per-base quality was not reported, and no clone a single base away is much larger than it. The sample belongs to a study of response to subunit inactivated influenza vaccine listed by TCRdb under 2018. Study-wide context: Deep quantitative profiling of the T cell receptor repertoire was used in the study to follow responses to a trivalent subunit inactivated influenza vaccine.

What the study reported, not specific to this receptor: It was suggested by the authors that each seasonal influenza vaccination may recruit only a limited number of new T cells.

From the cysteine through the phenylalanine, the CDR3 covers 13 amino acids. The retained sequence is limited to the CDR3, 39 bases, with the frame set at the first base. Per the germline V gene, SQVTM is the CDR1 and ANQGSEA is the CDR2. V is trimmed back by 4 bases and J by 5 bases, and the junction contains 4 bases that no gene match accounts for. Library creation used RT-PCR. Sequencing used an Illumina HiSeq 2500. The public reads were reprocessed in TCRdb via fastp at Q25 and MiXCR, keeping in-frame beta chains. Each entry merges the rows of one CDR3 protein and shows their most common DNA and genes. The sample table shows 600,000 to 850,000 distinct CDR3 sequences, and 12% to 15% are seen once. The ten most abundant clones make up 7.5% to 8% of the sample.

This TCR derives from a man aged 45-65 years who received an inactivated influenza vaccine. Donor details come from another sample of the same person, matched by shared clones. The rearranged segments are TRBV29-1 and TRBJ2-5; 10 bases in the middle match TRBD2. Source: PBMCs from blood, taken less than 15 days before vaccination. The DNA is as follows: TGCAGCGTTGCATCGACTAGCGGGGAGACCCAGTACTTC. Its translation is CSVASTSGETQYF.